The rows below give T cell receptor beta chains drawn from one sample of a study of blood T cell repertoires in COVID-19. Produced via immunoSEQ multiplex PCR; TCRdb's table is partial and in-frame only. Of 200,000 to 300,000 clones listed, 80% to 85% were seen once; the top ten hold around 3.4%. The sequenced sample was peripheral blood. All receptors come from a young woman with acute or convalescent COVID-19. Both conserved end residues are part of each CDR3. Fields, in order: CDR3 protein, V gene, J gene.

CDR3: CASSSAGVQETQYF
V: TRBV7-2
J: TRBJ2-5

CDR3: CASSLVWTEDNYGYTF
V: TRBV5-4
J: TRBJ1-2

CDR3: CAWSVPGVSVQFF
V: TRBV30
J: TRBJ2-1

CDR3: CASSSGQGIYGYTF
V: TRBV28
J: TRBJ1-2

CDR3: CASSLDPGVGNSPLHF
V: TRBV5-1
J: TRBJ1-6

CDR3: CASSVPPAGAGELFF
V: TRBV9
J: TRBJ2-2

CDR3: CASSPGQLTDTQYF
V: TRBV5-4
J: TRBJ2-3

CDR3: CASSKHHSGANVLTF
V: TRBV9
J: TRBJ2-6

CDR3: CAISAGQGPDTQYF
V: TRBV10-3
J: TRBJ2-3

CDR3: CASSQDSAAGNTIYF
V: TRBV4-3
J: TRBJ1-3

CDR3: CASRESDTQYF
V: TRBV7-6
J: TRBJ2-3

CDR3: CASSLSGVGGYTF
V: TRBV12-3/TRBV12-4
J: TRBJ1-2

CDR3: CACRATGDTQYF
V: TRBV30
J: TRBJ2-3

CDR3: CSVEEIGAAGELFF
V: TRBV29-1
J: TRBJ2-2

CDR3: CASSQDPQGLGYNSPLHF
V: TRBV4-3
J: TRBJ1-6

CDR3: CASSVLAGGYNEQFF
V: TRBV9
J: TRBJ2-1